These 6 T cell receptor beta chains were all obtained from the same sample, sequenced in a study of cytomegalovirus exposure and HLA in healthy donors. Vbeta (60) and Jbeta (13) primers were used in the PCR. The protocol was immunoSEQ multiplex PCR, while the TCRdb copy is restricted to in-frame clones and leaves out a portion. This sample yields 170,000 or so clones, of which around four fifths are seen a single time; 1% belongs to the top ten. The source material was PBMCs. These TCRs come from a woman in her forties or fifties in good health and CMV-seropositive.

The chain carries TRBV2 and TRBJ2-7; D gene uncertain. Germline V gene data show CDR1 as SNHLY and CDR2 as FYNNEI. This CDR3 is 10 amino acids long. V dropped 9 bases and J dropped 6 bases, with 9 bases sitting between them. The CDR3 nucleotides are TGTGCCAGTCGAGGTGGCGAGCAGTACTTC. Translation gives CASRGGEQYF.

The rearrangement joins TRBV5-4 to TRBJ1-1, with D maybe TRBD1 (5 bases). The CDR3 is 15 amino acids. Germline values: CDR1 SGHNT, CDR2 YYREEE (reference sequence). V lost 1 base to trimming and J lost 0 bases, with 10 bases between them. CDR3 amino acids: CASSLFGGMNTEAFF. The CDR3 coding sequence is TGTGCCAGCAGCTTGTTCGGGGGAATGAACACTGAAGCTTTCTTT.

The J gene is TRBJ2-2, the V gene TRBV19; no clear D gene. From germline, CDR1 is LNHDA and CDR2 SQIVND (reference sequence). Trimming took off 11 bases at V and 0 bases at J, with 19 bases between the two ends. The CDR3 has 16 residues. The CDR3 here is CASRLRSLPNTGELFF. As DNA, the CDR3 is TGTGCCTCCCGATTGCGGAGCCTACCGAACACCGGGGAGCTGTTTTTT.

V usage is TRBV6-5 and J usage is TRBJ1-2; D is unclear. CDR1 and CDR2 from the germline V gene are MNHEY and SVGAGI. The CDR3 length is 15 residues. The V gene lost 0 bases and the J gene lost 4 bases, with 12 bases spanning the gap. CDR3 protein: CASSYSPQIVYGYTF. The CDR3 region has the DNA TGTGCCAGCAGTTACTCCCCACAAATTGTCTATGGCTACACCTTC.

This chain connects TRBV6-1 to TRBJ2-2; weak D call: TRBD1 (6 bases). From germline, CDR1 is MNHNS and CDR2 SASEGT. V lost 3 bases to trimming and J lost 4 bases, with 15 bases between them. The CDR3 spans 16 residues. The CDR3 here is CASSDRGLVSTGELFF. CDR3 DNA: TGTGCCAGCAGTGATAGGGGGTTAGTGAGCACCGGGGAGCTGTTTTTT.

The rearrangement uses TRBV27 and TRBJ2-2; 8 nucleotides align to TRBD2. Per the germline V gene, CDR1 is MNHEY and CDR2 is SMNVEV (reference sequence). The CDR3 loop spans 15 amino acids. V lost 0 bases, J lost 5 bases, and 2 bases stayed unmatched. As DNA, the CDR3 is TGTGCCAGCAGTTTATCTCGGGGGGGTACCGGGGAGCTGTTTTTT. Its translation: CASSLSRGGTGELFF.